This entry lists 11 T cell receptor beta chains sequenced from one sample in a study of neurological immune-mediated disorders (dated by TCRdb to between 2018 and 2021). Receptors were amplified or captured by 5' RACE. Data came from an Illumina HiSeq 2500. The public reads were quality trimmed at Q25 with fastp and then assembled into clones with MiXCR by TCRdb, keeping productive beta chains. Rows with one shared CDR3 protein collapse into an entry with the most common genes and DNA. This sample holds roughly 19,000 distinct CDR3 sequences; over 12% were observed only once. The ten largest clones represent roughly 15% of the sample. Sequenced material: PBMCs. These receptors were collected from a female donor with HTLV-1-associated myelopathy (HAM/TSP).

The chain joins TRBV20-1 to TRBJ2-3; D might be TRBD2 (7 bases). Trimming stripped 6 bases from V and 4 bases from J, with 14 bases between. The germline CDR1 and CDR2 sequences are DFQATT and SNEGSKA (reference sequence). The CDR3 consists of 13 residues. CDR3 sequence (DNA): TGCAGTGCATCGGGGGGCCGCTCAGATACGCAGTATTTT. Translated: CSASGGRSDTQYF.

This clonotype has a count of ten or more. This rearrangement joins TRBV27 to TRBJ2-5, with D perhaps TRBD2 (6 bases). The CDR3 spans 12 residues. The germline gives CDR1 MNHEY, CDR2 SMNVEV (reference sequence). V shed 6 bases and J shed 5 bases, with 10 bases lying between them. The CDR3 loop is CASRGLFETQYF. The DNA for the CDR3 is TGTGCCAGCAGAGGACTATTTGAGACCCAGTACTTC.

Ten or more counts support this clonotype. The CDR3 is CASSLGDRGLETQYF. CDR3 in DNA: TGTGCCAGCAGTTTAGGAGACAGGGGGCTAGAGACCCAGTACTTC. The V and J genes are TRBV12-3 or TRBV12-4 and TRBJ2-5; 10 bases map to TRBD1. After removal of 1 base from V and 4 bases from J, the junction contained 3 bases not matched to a gene. CDR3 length: 15 amino acids.

This clonotype was picked up many times. The V call is TRBV7-9, the J call TRBJ2-3; no clear D gene. With 5 bases removed from V and 3 bases from J, the gap between germline ends came to 9 bases. Germline V gives CDR1 SEHNR, CDR2 FQNEAQ (reference sequence). The CDR3 is 13 residues long. The CDR3 here is CASSAPGTDTQYF. In DNA form, the CDR3 reads TGTGCCAGCAGCGCTCCCGGGACAGATACGCAGTATTTT. Complete variable domain (other parts from reference TRBV7-9 and TRBJ2-3): DTGVSQNPRHKITKRGQNVTFRCDPISEHNRLYWYRQTLGQGPEFLTYFQNEAQLEKSRLLSDRFSAERPKGSFSTLEIQRTEQGDSAMYLCASSAPGTDTQYFGPGTRLTVL.

This clonotype has a count of ten or more. The gene calls are TRBV6-1 and TRBJ2-1; 9 bases align to TRBD1. This CDR3 is 16 amino acids long. Trimming removed 5 bases from V and 9 bases from J; junction bases left unmatched: 14. Germline V gene lookup returns CDR1 MNHNS and CDR2 SASEGT. The CDR3 protein is CASSKGQGTVLAEQFF. The CDR3 DNA is TGTGCCAGCAGTAAAGGACAGGGGACCGTATTGGCTGAGCAGTTCTTC.

In its sample, this clonotype was seen many times. V is TRBV3-1 and J is TRBJ2-1; D is ambiguous. The CDR3 loop spans 16 amino acids. Germline CDR1 is LGHDT and CDR2 is YNNKEL (reference sequence). V was cut by 0 bases and J by 2 bases, with 11 bases left in between. CDR3 sequence: CASSQDQASPYNEQFF. CDR3 coding DNA: TGTGCCAGCAGCCAAGATCAGGCCAGTCCCTACAATGAGCAGTTCTTC.

In its sample, this clonotype was seen a few times. This chain connects TRBV20-1 to TRBJ2-3; 7 nucleotides agree with TRBD1. The V gene end was trimmed by 2 bases and the J gene end by 1 base; junction bases not matched to a gene: 6. The CDR3 runs 15 residues. The germline CDR1 and CDR2 sequences are DFQATT and SNEGSKA (reference sequence). The CDR3 loop reads CSARQQGRGTDTQYF. CDR3 bases: TGCAGTGCTAGACAACAGGGGCGAGGCACAGATACGCAGTATTTT.

This clonotype was found many times. The chain is built from TRBV4-2 and TRBJ2-7, with no clear D. Trimming removed 6 bases from V and 4 bases from J, with 13 bases in between. Germline assignment: CDR1 LGHNA and CDR2 YNFKEQ. The CDR3 consists of 13 residues. The CDR3 protein is CASSSVGLYEQYF. The CDR3 coding sequence is TGTGCCAGCAGTTCTGTGGGTCTTTACGAGCAGTACTTC.

This clonotype was found many times. V and J are TRBV3-1 and TRBJ1-3; D remains ambiguous. Germline V gene lookup returns CDR1 LGHDT and CDR2 YNNKEL (reference sequence). Trimming removed 2 bases at V and 1 base at J, with 6 bases between. This CDR3 has 14 amino acids. This CDR3 reads CASSQHGSGNTIYF. The CDR3 nucleotides are TGTGCCAGCAGCCAACACGGGTCTGGAAACACCATATATTTT.

This clonotype has a count of ten or more. This sequence joins TRBV6-1 and TRBJ1-6; D possibly corresponds to TRBD1 (5 bases). CDR1 and CDR2 (germline): MNHNS, SASEGT. V lost 5 bases, J lost 4 bases, and 12 bases lay in between. The CDR3 totals 15 residues. CDR3 sequence (DNA): TGTGCCAGCAGTACGCAGGGCATTTATAATTCACCCCTCCACTTT. Translation gives CASSTQGIYNSPLHF.

V gene TRBV7-3 combines with J gene TRBJ2-1; 16 bases are shared with TRBD2. This CDR3 has 15 amino acids. The germline V gene has CDR1 SGHTA and CDR2 FQGTGA. Trimming took 4 bases from V and 10 from J; bases not matched to a gene: 4. The CDR3 sequence: CASSSGLAGGPEQFF. CDR3 DNA sequence: TGTGCCAGCAGCTCGGGACTAGCGGGAGGGCCCGAGCAGTTCTTC.